The sequence of this T cell receptor (beta chain) was determined in a study of T cell responses to AZD1222 COVID-19 vaccine. Findings and caveats of the study: Mostly white British, mostly female donors; authors suggested clonal diversity may be underestimated. Regions 160-218 and 743-854 dominated among vaccine-associated CD4 TCRs spanning spike.

Germline V lookup: CDR1 WNHNN, CDR2 SYGVQD (reference sequence). V lost 3 bases, J lost 6 bases, and 9 bases lay in between. The CDR3 contains 13 residues. This clone occurred a few times. Its antigen is as yet unknown. TCRdb's table, derived via immunoSEQ multiplex PCR, lists solely in-frame clones and lacks some. The sample consists of about 90,000 clones, under 95% of them appearing once. The sequence came from an adult in good health. Sequences were derived from peripheral blood, sampled on day 0 of MenACWY control vaccination. This chain links TRBV10-1 with TRBJ2-1; D is ambiguous. The CDR3 region is CASSENEGNEQFF. The CDR3 DNA reads TGCGCCAGCAGTGAAAATGAAGGCAATGAGCAGTTCTTC.